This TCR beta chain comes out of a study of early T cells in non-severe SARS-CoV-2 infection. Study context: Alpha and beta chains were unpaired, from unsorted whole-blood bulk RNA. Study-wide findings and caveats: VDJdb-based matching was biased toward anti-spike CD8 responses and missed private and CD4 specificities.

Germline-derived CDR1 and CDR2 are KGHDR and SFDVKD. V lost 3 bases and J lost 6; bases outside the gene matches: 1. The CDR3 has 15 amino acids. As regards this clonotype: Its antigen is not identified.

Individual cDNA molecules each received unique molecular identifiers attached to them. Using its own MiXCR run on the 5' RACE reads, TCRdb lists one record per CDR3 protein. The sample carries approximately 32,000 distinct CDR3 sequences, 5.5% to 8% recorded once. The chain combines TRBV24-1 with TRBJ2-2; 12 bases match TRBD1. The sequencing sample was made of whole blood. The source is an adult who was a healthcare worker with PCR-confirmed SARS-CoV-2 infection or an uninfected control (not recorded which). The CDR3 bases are TGTGCCACCAGTGATGGGGACAGGGGGCCCGGGGAGCTGTTTTTT. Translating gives CATSDGDRGPGELFF.